The present T cell receptor (beta chain) was sequenced within a study of T-cell reconstitution after alpha-beta-depleted transplantation in children. Study-level findings and limits: Roughly two months post-transplant, alpha-beta T cells reportedly originated from several hundred graft clones that had expanded. Newly generated T cells supplied most T-cell counts and diversity one year post-transplant.

A TCRbeta library incorporating unique molecular identifiers was prepared. TCRdb re-analysed the PCR reads in MiXCR, keeping a single row per CDR3 protein. The sample carries 85,000 to 120,000 distinct CDR3 sequences, 4.5% to 7.5% recorded once. Trimming took off 4 bases at V and 5 bases at J, with 18 bases between the two ends. The CDR3 is 15 residues long. Germline CDR1 SGHRS, CDR2 YFSETQ. This clonotype was recorded at least ten times. The antigen is undetermined. This rearrangement joins TRBV5-1 to TRBJ1-1; D perhaps matches TRBD1 (6 bases). The sample was PBMCs, mostly from graft donor cells, taken 60 days after TCRalphabeta/CD19-depleted stem cell transplant. The clonotype originates from a female patient aged 2-10 years who had a stem cell transplant for Fanconi anemia, so the T cells may come from the graft donor. CDR3 sequence reads: CASSKYRDRNTEAFF. CDR3 bases: TGCGCCAGCAGCAAGTACAGGGACCGAAATACTGAAGCTTTCTTT. Looking up the rest from reference TRBV5-1 and TRBJ1-1 gives the full variable domain: KAGVTQTPRYLIKTRGQQVTLSCSPISGHRSVSWYQQTPGQGLQFLFEYFSETQRNKGNFPGRFSGRQFSNSRSEMNVSTLELGDSALYLCASSKYRDRNTEAFFGQGTRLTVV.